The clone carrying this T cell receptor beta chain was seen a few times. Its antigen is not identified. This CDR3 region has 15 residues. Germline CDR1 reads SGHKS; CDR2 reads YYEKEE (reference sequence). V gave up 0 bases and J gave up 1 base, with 10 bases separating them. This entry belongs to a study of response to subunit inactivated influenza vaccine. Overall study findings and caveats: There was a suggestion from the authors that each seasonal influenza vaccination recruits few new T cells.

TCRdb reprocessed the RT-PCR reads via MiXCR and lists one record per CDR3 protein. The sample lists about 650,000 distinct CDR3 sequences; 15% to 18% were seen once. This chain connects TRBV5-5 to TRBJ1-1; D not certain. The source was PBMCs from blood, collected about 13 days after vaccination. This sequence was found in a man in his fifties or sixties who received an inactivated influenza vaccine. The CDR3, as DNA: TGTGCCAGCAGCTTGGCCTCGGGGAGGAACACTGAAGCTTTCTTT. This sequence encodes CASSLASGRNTEAFF.